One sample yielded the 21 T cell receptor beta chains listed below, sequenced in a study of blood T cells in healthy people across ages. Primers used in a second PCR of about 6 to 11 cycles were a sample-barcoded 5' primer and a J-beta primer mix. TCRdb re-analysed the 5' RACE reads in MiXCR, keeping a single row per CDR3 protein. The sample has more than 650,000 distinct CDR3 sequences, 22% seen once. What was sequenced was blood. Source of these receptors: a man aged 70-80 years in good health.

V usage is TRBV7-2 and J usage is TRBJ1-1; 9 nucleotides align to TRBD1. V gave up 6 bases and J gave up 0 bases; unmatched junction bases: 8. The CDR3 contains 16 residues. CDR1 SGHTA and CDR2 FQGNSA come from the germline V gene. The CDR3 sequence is CASRPDRGNLNTEAFF. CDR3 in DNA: TGTGCCAGCAGACCGGACAGGGGTAATCTGAACACTGAAGCTTTCTTT. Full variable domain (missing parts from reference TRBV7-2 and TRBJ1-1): GAGVSQSPSNKVTEKGKDVELRCDPISGHTALYWYRQSLGQGLEFLIYFQGNSAPDKSGLPSDRFSAERTGGSVSTLTIQRTQQEDSAVYLCASRPDRGNLNTEAFFGQGTRLTVV.

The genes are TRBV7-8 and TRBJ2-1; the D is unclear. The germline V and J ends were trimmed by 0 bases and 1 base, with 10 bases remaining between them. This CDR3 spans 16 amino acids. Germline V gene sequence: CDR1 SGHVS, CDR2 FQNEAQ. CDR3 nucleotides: TGTGCCAGCAGCTTAGCATCGGGTTGGTCCTACAATGAGCAGTTCTTC. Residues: CASSLASGWSYNEQFF.

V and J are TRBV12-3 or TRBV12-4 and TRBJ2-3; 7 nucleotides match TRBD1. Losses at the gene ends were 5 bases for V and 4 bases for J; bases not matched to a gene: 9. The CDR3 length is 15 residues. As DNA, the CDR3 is TGTGCCAGCAGTACGAGGGGGCGCGGCGCAGATACGCAGTATTTT. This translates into CASSTRGRGADTQYF.

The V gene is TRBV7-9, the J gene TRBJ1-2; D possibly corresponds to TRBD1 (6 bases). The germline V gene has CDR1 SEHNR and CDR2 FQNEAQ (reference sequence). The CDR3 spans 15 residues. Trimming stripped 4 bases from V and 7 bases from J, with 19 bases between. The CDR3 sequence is CASSYLTDRLRGYTF. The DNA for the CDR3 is TGTGCCAGCAGCTATCTTACCGACAGGCTGCGTGGCTACACCTTC.

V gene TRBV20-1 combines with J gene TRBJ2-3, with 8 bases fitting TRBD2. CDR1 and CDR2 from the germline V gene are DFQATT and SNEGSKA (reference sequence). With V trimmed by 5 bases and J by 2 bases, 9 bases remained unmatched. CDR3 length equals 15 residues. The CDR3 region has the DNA TGCAGTGCTGGGGTGGGACTAGGAAACACAGATACGCAGTATTTT. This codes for CSAGVGLGNTDTQYF.

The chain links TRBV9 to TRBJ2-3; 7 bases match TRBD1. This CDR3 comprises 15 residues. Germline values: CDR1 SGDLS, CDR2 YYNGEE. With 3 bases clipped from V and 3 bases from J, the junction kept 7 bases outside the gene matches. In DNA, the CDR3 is TGTGCCAGCAGCGACCGACAGGGTGCAACAGATACGCAGTATTTT. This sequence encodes CASSDRQGATDTQYF.

The DNA of the CDR3 is TGCAGCGTTGATATGTCGGCGGGGGGTGGTACGCAGTATTTT. It specifies CSVDMSAGGGTQYF. The V and J genes are TRBV29-1 and TRBJ2-3, with 8 bases lining up with TRBD2. V dropped 3 bases and J dropped 8; count of bases not matched to a gene: 10. The CDR3 runs to 14 residues. Looked up from germline, CDR1 is SQVTM and CDR2 is ANQGSEA.

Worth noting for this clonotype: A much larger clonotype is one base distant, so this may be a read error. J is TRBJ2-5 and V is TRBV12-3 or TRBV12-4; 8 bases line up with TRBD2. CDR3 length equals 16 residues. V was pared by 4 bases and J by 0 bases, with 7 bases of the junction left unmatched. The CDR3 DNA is TGTGCCAGCAGTTCCTCACTAGCGGCGTACCAAGAGACCCAGTACTTC. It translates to CASSSSLAAYQETQYF.

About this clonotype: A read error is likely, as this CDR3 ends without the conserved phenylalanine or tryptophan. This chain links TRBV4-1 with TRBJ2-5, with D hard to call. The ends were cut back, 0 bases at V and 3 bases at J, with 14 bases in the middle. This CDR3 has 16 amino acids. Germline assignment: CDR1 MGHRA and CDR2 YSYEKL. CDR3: CASSQDKLTMEETQYC. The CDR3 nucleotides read TGCGCCAGCAGCCAAGATAAACTTACCATGGAAGAGACCCAGTACTGC.

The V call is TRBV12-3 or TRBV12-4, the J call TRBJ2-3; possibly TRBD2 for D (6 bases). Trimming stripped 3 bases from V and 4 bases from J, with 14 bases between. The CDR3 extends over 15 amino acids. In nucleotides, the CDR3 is TGTGCCAGCAGTTTTCGGGGGATCAGCGCAGATACGCAGTATTTT. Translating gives CASSFRGISADTQYF.

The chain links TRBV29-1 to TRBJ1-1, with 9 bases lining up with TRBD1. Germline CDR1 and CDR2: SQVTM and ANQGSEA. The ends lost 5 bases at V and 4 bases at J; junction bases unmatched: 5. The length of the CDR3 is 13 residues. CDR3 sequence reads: CSVRGTGSTEAFF. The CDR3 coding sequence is TGCAGCGTTCGCGGGACAGGGTCCACTGAAGCTTTCTTT.

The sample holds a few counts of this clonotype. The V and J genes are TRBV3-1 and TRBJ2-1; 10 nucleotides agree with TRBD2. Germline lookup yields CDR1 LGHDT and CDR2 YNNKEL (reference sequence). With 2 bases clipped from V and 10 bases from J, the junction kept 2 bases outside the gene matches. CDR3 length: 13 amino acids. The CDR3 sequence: CASSQQLAGEQFF. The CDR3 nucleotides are TGTGCCAGCAGCCAACAACTAGCGGGAGAGCAGTTCTTC.

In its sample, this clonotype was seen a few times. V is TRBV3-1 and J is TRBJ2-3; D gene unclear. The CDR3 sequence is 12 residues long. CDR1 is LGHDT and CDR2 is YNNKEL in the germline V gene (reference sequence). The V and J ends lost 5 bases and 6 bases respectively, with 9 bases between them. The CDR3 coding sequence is TGTGCCAGCAGCTGGATTGAGGATACGCAGTATTTT. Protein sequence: CASSWIEDTQYF.

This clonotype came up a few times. The CDR3, as DNA: TGCAGTGCTGGCTTTACTAGCGGGGTGGCCACTGAGCAGTTCTTC. This encodes CSAGFTSGVATEQFF. J is TRBJ2-5 and V is TRBV20-1; 10 bases are a match to TRBD2. The better agreement between TRBJ2-1 and the DNA end casts doubt on the J call. The CDR3 runs 15 residues. Germline CDR1 is DFQATT and CDR2 is SNEGSKA (reference sequence).

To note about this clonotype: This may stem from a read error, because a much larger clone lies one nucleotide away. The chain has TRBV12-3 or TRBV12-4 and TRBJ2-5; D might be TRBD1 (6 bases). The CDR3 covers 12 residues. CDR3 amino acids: CAGSFQGETQYF. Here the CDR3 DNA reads TGTGCCGGCAGTTTTCAGGGGGAGACCCAGTACTTC.

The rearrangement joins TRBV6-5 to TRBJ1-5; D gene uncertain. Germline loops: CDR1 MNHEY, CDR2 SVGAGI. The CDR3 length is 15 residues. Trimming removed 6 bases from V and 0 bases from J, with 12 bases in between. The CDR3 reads CASSYSLYSNQPQHF. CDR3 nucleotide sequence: TGTGCCAGCAGCTACAGCCTCTATAGCAATCAGCCCCAGCATTTT.

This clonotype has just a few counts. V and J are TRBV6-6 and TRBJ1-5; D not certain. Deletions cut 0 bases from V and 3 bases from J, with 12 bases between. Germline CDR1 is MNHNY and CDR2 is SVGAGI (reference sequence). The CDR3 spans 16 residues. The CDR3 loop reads CASSYSAQTPNQPQHF. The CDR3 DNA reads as TGTGCCAGCAGTTACTCTGCGCAGACGCCCAATCAGCCCCAGCATTTT.

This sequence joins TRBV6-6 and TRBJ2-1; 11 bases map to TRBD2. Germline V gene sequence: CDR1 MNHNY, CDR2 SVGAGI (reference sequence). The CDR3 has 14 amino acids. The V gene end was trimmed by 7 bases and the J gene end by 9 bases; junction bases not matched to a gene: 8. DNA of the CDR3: TGTGCCAGCACCTTTAGCGGGGGGGCCTCTGAGCAGTTCTTC. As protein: CASTFSGGASEQFF.

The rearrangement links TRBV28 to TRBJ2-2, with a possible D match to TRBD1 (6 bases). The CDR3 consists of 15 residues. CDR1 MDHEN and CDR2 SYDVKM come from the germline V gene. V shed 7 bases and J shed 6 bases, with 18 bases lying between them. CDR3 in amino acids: CASMGIQGIAGELFF. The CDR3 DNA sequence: TGTGCCAGCATGGGGATACAGGGTATTGCCGGGGAGCTGTTTTTT.

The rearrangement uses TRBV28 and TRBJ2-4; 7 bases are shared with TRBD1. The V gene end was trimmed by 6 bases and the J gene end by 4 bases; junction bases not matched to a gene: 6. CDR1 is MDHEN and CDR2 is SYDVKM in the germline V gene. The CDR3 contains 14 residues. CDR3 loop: CASRAGTVKNIQYF. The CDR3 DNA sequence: TGTGCCAGCAGAGCAGGGACAGTTAAAAACATTCAGTACTTC.

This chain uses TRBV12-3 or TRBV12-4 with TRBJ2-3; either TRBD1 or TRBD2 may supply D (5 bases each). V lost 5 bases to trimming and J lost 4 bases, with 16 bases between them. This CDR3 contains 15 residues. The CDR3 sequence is CASSISGTTADTQYF. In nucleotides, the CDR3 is TGTGCCAGCAGTATCTCCGGGACGACAGCAGATACGCAGTATTTT.